These 23 T cell receptor beta chains share one sample of origin, sequenced in a study of blood T cell repertoires in COVID-19. Using immunoSEQ multiplex PCR, the repertoire was profiled, and TCRdb retains in-frame clones only, with some absent. Among approximately 300,000 clones listed, about 90% were seen once. The sample taken for sequencing was peripheral blood. These receptors all come from a woman aged 40 to 49 with COVID-19, enrolled during active disease.

The J gene is TRBJ2-6, the V gene TRBV7-2; a weak D match, TRBD2 (5 bases). Germline loops: CDR1 SGHTA, CDR2 FQGNSA. The CDR3 runs 16 residues. V was cut by 1 base and J by 6 bases, with 13 bases left in between. CDR3 sequence: CASSLVGRGAANVLTF. CDR3 sequence (DNA): TGTGCCAGCAGCTTAGTGGGCCGGGGTGCGGCCAACGTCCTGACTTTC.

This clone has just a few counts. V is TRBV27 and J is TRBJ2-3; 10 bases line up with TRBD2. The germline gives CDR1 MNHEY, CDR2 SMNVEV (reference sequence). J lost 3 bases, V lost 7 bases, and 4 bases had no gene match. The CDR3 has 14 amino acids. CDR3 region: CASTRAGGTDTQYF. The CDR3 DNA reads TGTGCCAGCACGCGAGCGGGGGGGACAGATACGCAGTATTTT.

This chain uses TRBV11-3 with TRBJ2-1; 8 nucleotides align to TRBD2. CDR3 size: 15 residues. Germline trimming cut 8 bases from V and 0 bases from J; bases unmatched to any gene: 6. Germline V CDR1 and CDR2: SGHNT, YENEEA. In DNA form, the CDR3 reads TGTGCCAGCTCCCGGGAGGGCAGCTCCTACAATGAGCAGTTCTTC. This codes for CASSREGSSYNEQFF.

The chain uses TRBV28 and TRBJ2-3; D uncertain. CDR1 is MDHEN, CDR2 SYDVKM, per germline. The length of the CDR3 is 11 residues. V was trimmed by 11 bases and J by 6 bases, leaving 12 bases between them. DNA for the CDR3: TGTGCCTCCTTCCGAGCGGATACGCAGTATTTT. Translating gives CASFRADTQYF. The complete variable domain, with remaining parts taken from reference TRBV28 and TRBJ2-3, reads DVKVTQSSRYLVKRTGEKVFLECVQDMDHENMFWYRQDPGLGLRLIYFSYDVKMKEKGDIPEGYSVSREKKERFSLILESASTNQTSMYLCASFRADTQYFGPGTRLTVL.

This chain connects TRBV30 to TRBJ2-1; 7 nucleotides match TRBD2. Germline lookup yields CDR1 GTSNPN and CDR2 SVGIG (reference sequence). The ends lost 2 bases at V and 9 bases at J; junction bases unmatched: 7. The CDR3 covers 13 residues. The CDR3 DNA is TGTGCCTGGAGTCGCACTAGCGCAGGTGAGCAGTTCTTC. Protein sequence: CAWSRTSAGEQFF.

This clone was detected once. The V call is TRBV7-2, the J call TRBJ1-1, with D maybe TRBD1 (6 bases). CDR3 length: 16 amino acids. Germline V gene lookup returns CDR1 SGHTA and CDR2 FQGNSA. Deletions cut 6 bases from V and 1 base from J, with 18 bases between. This chain's CDR3 is CASRMTGTRGNTEAFF. CDR3 nucleotide sequence: TGTGCCAGCAGAATGACAGGAACTAGGGGGAACACTGAAGCTTTCTTT.

The CDR3 DNA sequence: TGCAGTGCCAGGTGGAACACTGAAGCTTTCTTT. It codes for CSARWNTEAFF. The V gene is TRBV20-1, the J gene TRBJ1-1; no clear D. CDR1 is DFQATT, CDR2 SNEGSKA, per germline (reference sequence). The ends were cut back, 6 bases at V and 1 base at J, with 6 bases in the middle. The CDR3 contains 11 residues.

This chain joins TRBV6-5 and TRBJ2-7; 7 bases map to TRBD2. V shed 0 bases and J 4 bases; nucleotides not matched to a gene: 6. Looked up from germline, CDR1 is MNHEY and CDR2 is SVGAGI. This CDR3 spans 15 amino acids. The CDR3 is CASSYSNLAAYEQYF. In DNA form, the CDR3 reads TGTGCCAGCAGTTACTCGAATCTAGCGGCTTACGAGCAGTACTTC.

The chain joins TRBV28 to TRBJ2-3; maybe TRBD2 (7 bases). The CDR3 totals 15 residues. Germline V lookup: CDR1 MDHEN, CDR2 SYDVKM. V lost 8 bases and J lost 3, with 18 bases in between. The CDR3: CASGRGAEKTDTQYF. The CDR3, as DNA: TGTGCCAGCGGGAGGGGGGCCGAGAAAACAGATACGCAGTATTTT.

The genes are TRBV27 and TRBJ2-6; TRBD1 is a possible D gene (5 bases). Per germline, CDR1 MNHEY and CDR2 SMNVEV (reference sequence). The CDR3 is 15 residues long. Trimming took 5 bases from V and 1 from J, leaving 9 bases between them. CDR3 nucleotides: TGTGCCAGCAGTATCCAGGGTTCTGGGGCCAACGTCCTGACTTTC. Translating gives CASSIQGSGANVLTF.

This clone was recorded a few times. The chain links TRBV29-1 to TRBJ1-1; D is perhaps TRBD1 (5 bases). Germline V CDR1 and CDR2: SQVTM, ANQGSEA. This CDR3 region has 13 residues. The V and J ends lost 4 bases and 1 base respectively, with 10 bases between them. The DNA for the CDR3 is TGCAGCGTTGTGGCAGGGCCGAACACTGAAGCTTTCTTT. Protein product: CSVVAGPNTEAFF. The full variable domain, with the rest looked up from reference TRBV29-1 and TRBJ1-1, is SAVISQKPSRDICQRGTSLTIQCQVDSQVTMMFWYRQQPGQSLTLIATANQGSEATYESGFVIDKFPISRPNLTFSTLTVSNMSPEDSSIYLCSVVAGPNTEAFFGQGTRLTVV.

This sequence joins TRBV4-1 and TRBJ1-3, with 11 bases fitting TRBD1. The CDR3 runs 20 residues. CDR1 is MGHRA and CDR2 is YSYEKL in the germline V gene. The junction had 14 bases not matched to a gene; V was cut back by 4 bases and J by 0 bases. CDR3 protein: CASSPALTGQGVPSGNTIYF. The CDR3 DNA reads TGCGCCAGCAGCCCCGCTTTAACGGGACAGGGGGTCCCCTCTGGAAACACCATATATTTT.

The chain recombines TRBV3-1 (or the pseudogene TRBV3-2) with TRBJ2-7; TRBD2 is a possible D gene (5 bases). Germline V gives CDR1 LGHDT, CDR2 YNNKEL (reference sequence). The V gene lost 1 base and the J gene lost 1 base, with 14 bases spanning the gap. CDR3 length: 16 amino acids. CDR3 amino acids: CASSQGGIGLSYEQYF. For the CDR3, the DNA is TGTGCCAGCAGCCAAGGGGGAATAGGACTTTCCTACGAGCAGTACTTC.

The genes are TRBV6-2 or TRBV6-3 and TRBJ2-7, with TRBD2 identical over 13 bases. The ends lost 3 bases at V and 3 bases at J; junction bases unmatched: 5. This CDR3 has 16 amino acids. Germline CDR1 reads MNHEY; CDR2 reads SVGEGT. DNA of the CDR3: TGTGCCAGCAGTTATCCGGGACTAGCGGGACACTACGAGCAGTACTTC. This codes for CASSYPGLAGHYEQYF.

The CDR3 DNA follows: TGCAGCGTTGGCCTAGCGGTCCAAGAGACCCAGTACTTC. Its translation is CSVGLAVQETQYF. The chain links TRBV29-1 to TRBJ2-5; 7 nucleotides align to TRBD2. This CDR3 is built from 13 residues. Per germline, CDR1 SQVTM and CDR2 ANQGSEA. J lost 1 base, V lost 4 bases, and 3 bases had no gene match.

The chain uses TRBV5-1 and TRBJ2-4, with D perhaps TRBD1 (6 bases). Trimming stripped 8 bases from V and 0 bases from J, with 24 bases between. CDR1 SGHRS and CDR2 YFSETQ come from the germline V gene. The CDR3 spans 18 residues. The CDR3 reads CASATGQTSLLAKNIQYF. CDR3 in DNA: TGCGCCAGTGCAACAGGACAGACCTCCCTTCTAGCCAAAAACATTCAGTACTTC.

The genes are TRBV19 and TRBJ1-1; D call uncertain. This CDR3 is 13 amino acids long. Germline V gene sequence: CDR1 LNHDA, CDR2 SQIVND (reference sequence). Trimming shortened V by 2 bases and J by 1 base, and 5 bases separated the two germline ends. CDR3 DNA sequence: TGTGCCAGTAGTATACAGCGGAACACTGAAGCTTTCTTT. This gives the protein CASSIQRNTEAFF. Using reference TRBV19 and TRBJ1-1 for the parts outside the CDR3, the full variable domain is DGGITQSPKYLFRKEGQNVTLSCEQNLNHDAMYWYRQDPGQGLRLIYYSQIVNDFQKGDIAEGYSVSREKKESFPLTVTSAQKNPTAFYLCASSIQRNTEAFFGQGTRLTVV.

CDR3 sequence: CASSLTTGAEAFF. The CDR3 DNA reads as TGTGCCAGCAGCCTTACGACAGGAGCTGAAGCTTTCTTT. The V and J genes are TRBV9 and TRBJ1-1, with D possibly TRBD1 on 6 matching bases. The germline CDR1 and CDR2 sequences are SGDLS and YYNGEE. The CDR3 has 13 amino acids. Trimming removed 4 bases from V and 6 bases from J, with 13 bases in between.

V usage is TRBV7-2 and J usage is TRBJ2-7; 8 bases map to TRBD2. The CDR3 is 17 residues long. J was trimmed by 1 base and V by 1 base; bases with no gene match: 9. The germline V gene encodes CDR1 SGHTA and CDR2 FQGNSA. CDR3 protein: CASSLGGAGAASYEQYF. The CDR3 nucleotides read TGTGCCAGCAGCTTAGGTGGAGCGGGGGCGGCATCCTACGAGCAGTACTTC.

This clone is a singleton in its sample. The J gene is TRBJ1-2, the V gene TRBV6-2 or TRBV6-3; a possible D gene is TRBD1 (6 bases). Germline values: CDR1 MNHEY, CDR2 SVGEGT. The CDR3 is 12 residues long. The V end lost 5 bases, the J end lost 4 bases, and 8 bases lay between the germline ends. CDR3 sequence: CASSRTVYGYTF. CDR3 bases: TGTGCCAGCAGTCGGACAGTCTATGGCTACACCTTC.

The chain combines TRBV9 with TRBJ1-6, with a possible D match to TRBD1 (5 bases). The CDR3 covers 13 residues. Germline loops: CDR1 SGDLS, CDR2 YYNGEE. The V and J ends lost 4 bases and 14 bases respectively, with 16 bases between them. The CDR3 DNA reads TGTGCCAGCAGCCCCACGGGGAGGGGTACCCTCCACTTT. This sequence encodes CASSPTGRGTLHF.

The chain is built from TRBV28 and TRBJ1-2, with 8 bases that match TRBD1. CDR3 length equals 15 residues. V lost 5 bases to trimming and J lost 3 bases; unmatched junction nucleotides: 8. Germline CDR1 is MDHEN and CDR2 is SYDVKM. CDR3 in DNA: TGTGCCAGCAGTCCTAACAGGGGGTACGACTATGGCTACACCTTC. Its translation is CASSPNRGYDYGYTF.

The chain recombines TRBV19 with TRBJ1-5; 8 nucleotides agree with TRBD1. Per the germline V gene, CDR1 is LNHDA and CDR2 is SQIVND (reference sequence). This CDR3 has 14 amino acids. V was clipped by 9 bases and J by 2 bases; unmatched bases: 6. CDR3 in amino acids: CARQGGAGNQPQHF. CDR3 nucleotides: TGTGCCAGACAGGGGGGAGCTGGCAATCAGCCCCAGCATTTT.